Following are 32 T cell receptor beta chains from one sample sequenced in a study of T cell repertoires in cytomegalovirus infection. TCRdb ran MiXCR on the reads and lists one entry per CDR3 protein. The repertoire consists of 500,000 to 600,000 distinct CDR3 sequences, with 15% to 20% occurring once and the leading ten covering under 30%. Sequences were obtained from CD8+ T cells from PBMCs. Source of these receptors: a human donor in good health (CMV status not recorded). Some clones in this sample may be carry-over from other donors' samples.

This rearrangement joins TRBV24-1 to TRBJ2-1; a possible D gene is TRBD1 (5 bases). Germline loops: CDR1 KGHDR, CDR2 SFDVKD. Deletions cut 0 bases from V and 10 bases from J, with 6 bases between. The CDR3 is 12 residues long. For the CDR3, the DNA is TGTGCCACCAGTGATTTGTCAGGGGAGCAGTTCTTC. It encodes CATSDLSGEQFF.

Comments on this clonotype: A much larger clone differs from this one at a single base, so this may be a read error. The chain links TRBV10-3 to TRBJ1-2; 7 positions agree with TRBD1. Germline V gives CDR1 ENHRY, CDR2 SYGVKD. The CDR3 has 14 residues. In DNA, the CDR3 is TGTGCCATCGGGACAGTGACAGCTAACTATGTCTACACCTTC. This sequence encodes CAIGTVTANYVYTF.

This clonotype was detected ten times or more. The CDR3 reads CASSLLSGSEDTQYF. CDR3 nucleotide sequence: TGTGCCAGCAGCTTATTGTCGGGGTCTGAGGATACGCAGTATTTT. This chain joins TRBV7-3 and TRBJ2-3; possibly TRBD2 for D (5 bases). This CDR3 is built from 15 residues. The V and J ends lost 2 bases and 6 bases respectively, with 15 bases between them. Per the germline V gene, CDR1 is SGHTA and CDR2 is FQGTGA.

V gene TRBV23-1 combines with J gene TRBJ1-2, with D maybe TRBD1 (5 bases). TRBV23-1 is treated as an ORF (open reading frame) with a function not yet certain. This CDR3 region has 15 residues. Trimming shortened V by 0 bases and J by 4 bases, and 12 bases separated the two germline ends. The CDR3 nucleotides read TGCGCCAGCAGTCAATCCCACAGGACGTTCTATGGCTACACCTTC. This sequence encodes CASSQSHRTFYGYTF.

This sequence joins TRBV12-3 or TRBV12-4 and TRBJ1-2; no firm D call. The ends were cut back, 0 bases at V and 0 bases at J, with 11 bases in the middle. The CDR3 spans 16 residues. CDR3 sequence: CASSLAGQEANYGYTF. The CDR3 nucleotides are TGTGCCAGCAGTTTAGCAGGGCAGGAGGCTAACTATGGCTACACCTTC.

This clonotype was observed at least ten times. The CDR3 DNA is TGTGCCAGCAGCTTAGATCGGAACACTGACACTGAAGCTTTCTTT. Its translation is CASSLDRNTDTEAFF. The J gene is TRBJ1-1, the V gene TRBV11-2; no reliable D call. V shed 0 bases and J shed 3 bases, with 11 bases lying between them. This CDR3 comprises 15 residues. Germline assignment: CDR1 SGHAT and CDR2 FQNNGV. Looking up the rest from reference TRBV11-2 and TRBJ1-1 gives the full variable domain: EAGVAQSPRYKIIEKRQSVAFWCNPISGHATLYWYQQILGQGPKLLIQFQNNGVVDDSQLPKDRFSAERLKGVDSTLKIQPAKLEDSAVYLCASSLDRNTDTEAFFGQGTRLTVV.

There are many counts of this clonotype. The gene calls are TRBV6-1 and TRBJ2-1, with 7 bases identical to TRBD2. CDR1 is MNHNS and CDR2 is SASEGT in the germline V gene. There are 17 residues in the CDR3. The V gene end was trimmed by 7 bases and the J gene end by 5 bases; junction bases not matched to a gene: 17. CDR3 sequence reads: CASNLLAHVVLNNEQFF. In DNA form, the CDR3 reads TGTGCCAGCAATTTACTAGCGCACGTTGTCTTAAACAATGAGCAGTTCTTC.

This chain connects TRBV10-1 to TRBJ2-3; D is unresolved. CDR1 is WNHNN and CDR2 is SYGVQD in the germline V gene (reference sequence). The CDR3 extends over 13 amino acids. The V and J ends lost 0 bases and 4 bases respectively, with 5 bases between them. The CDR3 DNA is TGCGCCAGCAGTGAGTCGCAGTCAGATACGCAGTATTTT. Amino acids: CASSESQSDTQYF.

V usage is TRBV6-2 or TRBV6-3 and J usage is TRBJ1-4, with D unresolved. V gave up 7 bases and J gave up 0 bases, with 15 bases separating them. Germline values: CDR1 MNHEY, CDR2 SVGEGT. The CDR3 totals 16 residues. The CDR3 here is CASTTDQSATNEKLFF. CDR3 coding DNA: TGTGCCAGCACAACGGATCAGAGCGCAACTAATGAAAAACTGTTTTTT.

This clonotype has ten or more counts. V gene TRBV28 combines with J gene TRBJ2-1; 14 bases align to TRBD2. The CDR3 runs 16 residues. Looked up from germline, CDR1 is MDHEN and CDR2 is SYDVKM. V dropped 4 bases and J dropped 7; count of bases not matched to a gene: 6. The CDR3 DNA reads TGTGCCAGCAGTTCCTCGGGACTAGCGGGAGTTAATGAGCAGTTCTTC. Translated: CASSSSGLAGVNEQFF.

This clonotype was recorded many times. The chain employs TRBV19 and TRBJ2-1, with 14 bases identical to TRBD2. Per the germline V gene, CDR1 is LNHDA and CDR2 is SQIVND (reference sequence). J lost 8 bases, V lost 3 bases, and 3 bases had no gene match. The CDR3 runs 15 residues. As DNA, the CDR3 is TGTGCCAGTAGTATTGGGACTAGCGGGAGTGATGAGCAGTTCTTC. This sequence encodes CASSIGTSGSDEQFF.

This clonotype was detected ten times or more. The chain links TRBV10-3 to TRBJ2-2; D not resolved. The germline V gene encodes CDR1 ENHRY and CDR2 SYGVKD. Trimming pared 7 bases from V and 5 bases from J, leaving 8 bases between. The CDR3 has 12 amino acids. CDR3 region: CAITSKTGELFF. The CDR3 DNA reads TGTGCCATCACTAGTAAGACCGGGGAGCTGTTTTTT.

Ten or more counts support this clonotype. The gene calls are TRBV28 and TRBJ1-4; no reliable D call. Germline V gene sequence: CDR1 MDHEN, CDR2 SYDVKM. Deletions cut 4 bases from V and 5 bases from J, with 5 bases between. The CDR3 contains 12 residues. The CDR3 region is CASSSLNEKLFF. The CDR3 DNA is TGTGCCAGCAGTTCGCTCAATGAAAAACTGTTTTTT.

There are many counts of this clonotype. The chain has TRBV7-9 and TRBJ2-1; a weak D match, TRBD2 (6 bases). In germline, CDR1 is SEHNR, CDR2 FQNEAQ (reference sequence). Trimming took 5 bases from V and 7 from J, leaving 12 bases between them. The CDR3 is 13 residues long. The CDR3 DNA is TGTGCCAGCAGCCCTTCTCTAGCGAATGAGCAGTTCTTC. It is translated as CASSPSLANEQFF.

This clonotype was detected many times. This chain links TRBV7-3 with TRBJ2-5; a weak D match, TRBD1 (6 bases). This CDR3 is built from 14 residues. Per the germline V gene, CDR1 is SGHTA and CDR2 is FQGTGA. Trimming removed 3 bases at V and 1 base at J, with 9 bases between. The CDR3 DNA is TGTGCCAGCAGCTTCTCAGGGGCCCAAGAGACCCAGTACTTC. Translating gives CASSFSGAQETQYF.

Concerning this clonotype: This clone may be a read error of a much larger clone one base away. Because the CDR3 is missing its conserved closing phenylalanine or tryptophan, this is likely a read error. This chain connects TRBV6-1 to TRBJ2-1; perhaps TRBD2 as D (7 bases). Germline V CDR1 and CDR2: MNHNS, SASEGT. Deletions cut 7 bases from V and 0 bases from J, with 13 bases between. The CDR3 totals 15 residues. CDR3 protein: CASTEGGGSYNEQFY. CDR3 nucleotides: TGTGCCAGCACCGAGGGGGGGGGCTCCTACAATGAGCAGTTCTAC.

Concerning this clonotype itself: This CDR3 fails to terminate in the conserved phenylalanine or tryptophan, so it likely reflects a read error. The genes are TRBV28 and TRBJ2-7; 10 bases align to TRBD2. This CDR3 has 18 amino acids. The V gene end was trimmed by 1 base and the J gene end by 0 bases; junction bases not matched to a gene: 9. CDR1 and CDR2 from the germline V gene are MDHEN and SYDVKM. In DNA form, the CDR3 reads TGTGCCAGCAGTTTATCGGCTAGCGGGAGTTATAGCTCCTACGAGCAGTACTTA. This encodes CASSLSASGSYSSYEQYL.

With regard to this clonotype: The junction shows a germline mismatch at one end, possibly a read error. V usage is TRBV25-1 and J usage is TRBJ2-3; 16 bases agree with TRBD2. This CDR3 comprises 14 residues. Germline values: CDR1 MGHDK, CDR2 SYGVNS. CDR3 coding DNA: TGTGCCAGGAGTGGGACTAGCGGGGGGGTTACGCAGTATTTT. Translating gives CARSGTSGGVTQYF.

This clonotype was seen only a few times. This sequence joins TRBV29-1 and TRBJ2-7; 7 bases are shared with TRBD1. The CDR3 length is 11 residues. CDR1 is SQVTM and CDR2 is ANQGSEA in the germline V gene. The trim removed 7 bases at V and 0 bases at J, leaving 0 bases unmatched. CDR3 region: CSGDSSYEQYF. The CDR3 DNA is TGCAGCGGGGACAGCTCCTACGAGCAGTACTTC.

This clonotype was seen at least ten times. The conserved closing phenylalanine or tryptophan is absent in this CDR3, likely reflecting a read error. The DNA is omitted, as the CDR3 cannot be located on it reliably, and the CDR3 follows TCRdb's listing. This rearrangement joins TRBV5-8 to TRBJ2-4; the D call in the table, TRBD2, was not verified against the DNA. The germline V gene has CDR1 SGHTS and CDR2 YDEGEE. Termini included, the CDR3 measures 15 amino acids. CDR3 loop: CASSSPGLAGGPSSL.

Details on this clonotype: A much larger clone sits a single nucleotide away, making a read error possible. V is TRBV7-6 and J is TRBJ1-5; D is ambiguous. There are 12 residues in the CDR3. The V gene lost 2 bases and the J gene lost 12 bases, with 11 bases spanning the gap. The germline CDR1 and CDR2 sequences are SGHVS and FNYEAQ. The CDR3 DNA reads as TGTGCCAGCAGCTTAAATACGGGAGACCAGCATTTT. Residues: CASSLNTGDQHF.

This sequence joins TRBV2 and TRBJ2-7, with TRBD2 identical over 9 bases. The CDR3 totals 14 residues. V lost 3 bases and J lost 7; bases outside the gene matches: 7. The germline V gene has CDR1 SNHLY and CDR2 FYNNEI. The CDR3 is CASSEGREGREQYF. CDR3 sequence (DNA): TGTGCCAGCAGTGAGGGGCGGGAGGGCCGAGAGCAGTACTTC.

This clonotype was seen many times. The chain recombines TRBV6-5 with TRBJ2-5; maybe TRBD1 (5 bases). The V end lost 0 bases, the J end lost 1 base, and 12 bases lay between the germline ends. Germline V gene data show CDR1 as MNHEY and CDR2 as SVGAGI. The CDR3 is 16 amino acids. The CDR3 nucleotides read TGTGCCAGCAGTTACTCGGTTGGGGCAGTCCAAGAGACCCAGTACTTC. The encoded protein is CASSYSVGAVQETQYF.

The chain combines TRBV2 with TRBJ2-5, with TRBD2 matching 9 bases. This CDR3 spans 15 amino acids. The germline CDR1 and CDR2 sequences are SNHLY and FYNNEI. Germline trimming cut 3 bases from V and 4 bases from J; bases unmatched to any gene: 6. Here the CDR3 reads CASSERLAGRETQYF. Here the CDR3 DNA reads TGTGCCAGCAGTGAGAGGCTAGCGGGGAGAGAGACCCAGTACTTC.

The chain employs TRBV12-3 or TRBV12-4 and TRBJ2-4; D uncertain. V dropped 1 base and J dropped 4 bases, with 5 bases sitting between them. The CDR3 extends over 13 amino acids. The CDR3 nucleotides are TGTGCCAGCAGTTTAGGCAGAAAAAACATTCAGTACTTC. Its protein product is CASSLGRKNIQYF.

The chain links TRBV6-1 to TRBJ2-7; 9 nucleotides match TRBD1. V shed 5 bases, J shed 6 bases, and the junction held 20 bases outside the gene matches. CDR1 MNHNS and CDR2 SASEGT come from the germline V gene. This CDR3 region has 18 residues. For the CDR3, the DNA is TGTGCCAGCAGTTTTTACCCAACTCTTGACAGGGGGGATAGCGAGCAGTACTTC. It yields the protein CASSFYPTLDRGDSEQYF.

This clonotype was seen many times. This chain links TRBV7-8 with TRBJ2-3; D is possibly TRBD2 (5 bases). With 5 bases removed from V and 1 base from J, the gap between germline ends came to 16 bases. CDR3 size: 16 residues. The germline gives CDR1 SGHVS, CDR2 FQNEAQ. CDR3 in DNA: TGTGCCAGCAGCCTCAAGAGGGTTTTCGGCACAGATACGCAGTATTTT. Its translation: CASSLKRVFGTDTQYF.

In its sample, this clonotype was seen many times. The chain joins TRBV12-3 or TRBV12-4 to TRBJ2-1; TRBD1 or TRBD2 may be the D gene (5 bases each). V was trimmed by 7 bases and J by 2 bases, leaving 12 bases between them. The length of the CDR3 is 14 residues. The DNA of the CDR3 is TGTGCCAGCACGGGGAGAGGGGCCTACAATGAGCAGTTCTTC. This codes for CASTGRGAYNEQFF.

This clonotype was picked up a small number of times. V gene TRBV4-1 combines with J gene TRBJ1-1, with D unresolved. The CDR3 consists of 14 residues. The V end was cut by 1 base, the J end by 2 bases, with 8 bases between. From germline, CDR1 is MGHRA and CDR2 YSYEKL. This CDR3 reads CASSQAAGNTEAFF. CDR3 nucleotides: TGCGCCAGCAGCCAAGCGGCAGGTAACACTGAAGCTTTCTTT.

This clonotype was found a few times. V usage is TRBV19 and J usage is TRBJ1-2; 7 nucleotides align to TRBD1. Germline V CDR1 and CDR2: LNHDA, SQIVND (reference sequence). Unmatched junction bases numbered 9, after V lost 5 bases and J lost 3 bases. The CDR3 contains 15 residues. The CDR3 loop reads CASSAGTENDYGYTF. The CDR3 DNA follows: TGTGCCAGTAGTGCCGGGACAGAGAACGACTATGGCTACACCTTC.

Relative to its sample, this clonotype is medium-sized. This rearrangement joins TRBV11-1 to TRBJ1-3; D gene ambiguous. Germline V gives CDR1 SGHAT, CDR2 FQDESV (reference sequence). This CDR3 has 14 amino acids. V lost 4 bases and J 5 bases, leaving 12 bases between the germline ends. DNA for the CDR3: TGTGCCAGCAGCTCGCCACACCGCCGAAACACCATATATTTT. Translated, it gives CASSSPHRRNTIYF.

This clonotype was seen only a few times. Sequence at one end of the junction differs from germline and may be a read error. The rearrangement links TRBV7-2 to TRBJ2-5; possible D gene TRBD2, 5 bases. The CDR3 extends over 14 amino acids. CDR1 and CDR2 (germline): SGHTA, FQGNSA. This CDR3 reads CASSLDGVLETQYF. The CDR3 DNA reads TGTGCAAGCAGCTTAGACGGGGTATTGGAGACCCAGTACTTC.